Each of the 5 T cell receptor beta chains below was sequenced from the same sample in a study of long-term antiretroviral therapy in people with HIV. This was the immunoSEQ v3.0 assay at survey level. Data came from immunoSEQ multiplex PCR; TCRdb stores just in-frame clones and leaves some out. The table lists around 20,000 clones, roughly 80% of them singletons, with around 19% in the top ten. This material consisted of unsorted PBMCs, taken 0.6 years after starting antiretroviral therapy. The receptor set was obtained from a woman younger than 30 with HIV.

The chain links TRBV6-5 to TRBJ2-2, with TRBD1 identical over 10 bases. CDR1 is MNHEY, CDR2 SVGAGI, per germline. With V trimmed by 6 bases and J by 7 bases, 8 bases remained unmatched. The CDR3 is made up of 15 amino acids. CDR3 protein: CASSLTGGVGGELFF. In DNA, the CDR3 is TGTGCCAGCAGCCTGACAGGGGGCGTTGGCGGGGAGCTGTTTTTT.

The chain couples TRBV10-2 to TRBJ1-3; D is perhaps TRBD1 (5 bases). Germline CDR1 and CDR2: WSHSY and SAAADI. V was pared by 10 bases and J by 3 bases, with 10 bases between. The CDR3 runs to 12 residues. CDR3 amino acids: CATSGLGNTIYF. The CDR3 DNA reads TGCGCCACCTCGGGACTTGGAAACACCATATATTTT.

This chain joins TRBV9 and TRBJ2-7; D is unclear. V lost 4 bases to trimming and J lost 6 bases, with 17 bases between them. This CDR3 spans 14 amino acids. CDR1 is SGDLS, CDR2 YYNGEE, per germline. CDR3 in amino acids: CASSFRATGSEQYF. The CDR3 nucleotides are TGTGCCAGCAGCTTCCGGGCCACTGGTTCCGAGCAGTACTTC.

The J gene is TRBJ1-4, the V gene TRBV4-2; TRBD1 might be the D (6 bases). The CDR3 has 13 amino acids. Germline V lookup: CDR1 LGHNA, CDR2 YNFKEQ. The V end was cut by 4 bases, the J end by 4 bases, with 7 bases between. This chain's CDR3 is CASSRQDNEKLFF. CDR3 nucleotides: TGTGCCAGCAGCCGACAGGATAATGAAAAACTGTTTTTT.

This rearrangement joins TRBV6-1 to TRBJ1-1; no clear D. Germline V gene sequence: CDR1 MNHNS, CDR2 SASEGT. V shed 4 bases and J shed 3 bases, with 15 bases lying between them. The CDR3 loop spans 15 amino acids. The CDR3: CASSVVWGGDTEAFF. The DNA of the CDR3 is TGTGCCAGCAGTGTAGTATGGGGAGGTGACACTGAAGCTTTCTTT.